This TCR beta chain appears in the sequencing data of a study of T cell repertoires in cytomegalovirus infection. Study details: CMV epitopes used comprised recently identified HLA-C-restricted ones and well-studied HLA-B-restricted ones. Study-wide points: The ex vivo response was dominated by HLA-C-restricted CMV-specific TCR beta clonotypes.

TCRdb independently ran MiXCR on the reads; one entry per CDR3 protein. In the table there are roughly 800,000 distinct CDR3 sequences, about 29% of which are singletons. Germline values: CDR1 MNHEY, CDR2 SMNVEV (reference sequence). V dropped 5 bases and J dropped 4 bases, with 19 bases sitting between them. The CDR3 is 16 amino acids. Regarding this clonotype: Its antigen remains unknown.

The starting material was cultured CD8+ T cells from PBMCs, obtained from culture after CMV antigen stimulation. The sequence came from a human donor in good health (CMV status not recorded). Some clones in this sample may be carry-over from other donors' samples. The chain carries TRBV27 and TRBJ2-3; tentatively, D is TRBD1 (8 bases). This CDR3 reads CASSPQGGVRADTQYF. CDR3 nucleotides: TGTGCCAGCAGTCCACAGGGGGGGGTAAGGGCAGATACGCAGTATTTT.